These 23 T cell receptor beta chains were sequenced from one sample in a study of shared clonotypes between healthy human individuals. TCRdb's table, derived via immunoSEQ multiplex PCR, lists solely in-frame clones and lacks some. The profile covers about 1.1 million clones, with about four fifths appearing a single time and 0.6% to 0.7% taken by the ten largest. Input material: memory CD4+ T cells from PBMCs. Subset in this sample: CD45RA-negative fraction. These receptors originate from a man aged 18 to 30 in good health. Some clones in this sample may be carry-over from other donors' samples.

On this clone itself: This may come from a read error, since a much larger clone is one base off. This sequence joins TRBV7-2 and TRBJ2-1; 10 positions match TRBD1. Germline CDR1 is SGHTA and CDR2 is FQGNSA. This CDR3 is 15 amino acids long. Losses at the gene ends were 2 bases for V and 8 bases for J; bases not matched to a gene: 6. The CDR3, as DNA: TGTGCCAGCAGCTTACTAAGGGACAGGGGCTATGAGCAGTTCTTC. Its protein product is CASSLLRDRGYEQFF.

CDR3 coding DNA: TGCGCCAGCAGCCAAGAAGGATTTAGCAATCAGCCCCAGCATTTT. Protein product: CASSQEGFSNQPQHF. This chain connects TRBV4-1 to TRBJ1-5, with unresolved D. V lost 0 bases and J lost 0, with 6 bases in between. The CDR3 spans 15 residues. Germline V lookup: CDR1 MGHRA, CDR2 YSYEKL.

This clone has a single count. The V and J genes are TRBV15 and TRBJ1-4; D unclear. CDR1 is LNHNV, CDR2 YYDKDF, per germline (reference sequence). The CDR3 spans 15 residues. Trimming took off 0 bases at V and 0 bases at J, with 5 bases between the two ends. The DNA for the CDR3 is TGTGCCACCAGCAGAGACAGGCCAACTAATGAAAAACTGTTTTTT. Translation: CATSRDRPTNEKLFF.

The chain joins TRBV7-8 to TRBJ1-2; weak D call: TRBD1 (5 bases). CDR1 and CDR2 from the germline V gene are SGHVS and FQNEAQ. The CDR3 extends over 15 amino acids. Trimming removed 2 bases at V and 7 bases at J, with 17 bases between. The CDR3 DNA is TGTGCCAGCAGCTTATATGGCGAATTTAGGGGTGGCTACACCTTC. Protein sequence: CASSLYGEFRGGYTF. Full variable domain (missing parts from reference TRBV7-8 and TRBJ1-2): GAGVSQSPRYKVAKRGQDVALRCDPISGHVSLFWYQQALGQGPEFLTYFQNEAQLDKSGLPSDRFFAERPEGSVSTLKIQRTQQEDSAVYLCASSLYGEFRGGYTFGSGTRLTVV.

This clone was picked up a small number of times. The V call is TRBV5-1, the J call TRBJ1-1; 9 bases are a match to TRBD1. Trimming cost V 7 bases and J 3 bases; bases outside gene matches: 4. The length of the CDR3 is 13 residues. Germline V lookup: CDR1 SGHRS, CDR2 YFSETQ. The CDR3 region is CASGGTGYTEAFF. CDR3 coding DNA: TGCGCCAGCGGAGGGACAGGGTACACTGAAGCTTTCTTT.

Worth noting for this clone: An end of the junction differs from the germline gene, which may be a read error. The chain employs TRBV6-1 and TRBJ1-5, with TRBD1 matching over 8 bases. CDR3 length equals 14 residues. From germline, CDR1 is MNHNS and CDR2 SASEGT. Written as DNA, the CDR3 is TGCGCCAGCAGCCAAGGACAGGGAGAACAGCCCCAGCATTTT. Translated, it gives CASSQGQGEQPQHF.

The CDR3 DNA is TGTGCCAGCAGCTTAGGGGCTAGCCGACATCAGTACTTC. It yields the protein CASSLGASRHQYF. The V and J genes are TRBV7-2 and TRBJ2-4, with D perhaps TRBD2 (5 bases). Germline V gives CDR1 SGHTA, CDR2 FQGNSA. The CDR3 spans 13 residues. The V end was cut by 1 base, the J end by 12 bases, with 13 bases between.

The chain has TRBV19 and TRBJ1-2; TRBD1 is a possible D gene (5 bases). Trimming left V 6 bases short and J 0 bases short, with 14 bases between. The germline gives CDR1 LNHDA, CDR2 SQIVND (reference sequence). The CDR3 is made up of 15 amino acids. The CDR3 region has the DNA TGTGCCAGTAGAGCAACAGGTGTAGCTAACTATGGCTACACCTTC. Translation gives CASRATGVANYGYTF.

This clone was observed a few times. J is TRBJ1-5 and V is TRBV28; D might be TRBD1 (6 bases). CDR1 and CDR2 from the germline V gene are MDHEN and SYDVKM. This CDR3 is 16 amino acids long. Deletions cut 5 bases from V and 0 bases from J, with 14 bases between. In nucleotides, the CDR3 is TGTGCCAGCAGTGTTTCCAGGGGACCTAGCAATCAGCCCCAGCATTTT. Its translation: CASSVSRGPSNQPQHF.

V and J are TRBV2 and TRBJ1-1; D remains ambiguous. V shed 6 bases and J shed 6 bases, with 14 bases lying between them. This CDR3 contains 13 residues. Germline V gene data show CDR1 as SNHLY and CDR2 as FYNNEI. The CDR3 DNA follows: TGTGCCAGCAGCCGGACGAAATTTCCTGAAGCTTTCTTT. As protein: CASSRTKFPEAFF.

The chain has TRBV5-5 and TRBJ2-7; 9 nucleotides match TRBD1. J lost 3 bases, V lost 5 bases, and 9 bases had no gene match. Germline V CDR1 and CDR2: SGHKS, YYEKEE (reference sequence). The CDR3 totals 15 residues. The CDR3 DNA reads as TGTGCCAGCAGACCTTTAAGGGACAGGGTCTACGAGCAGTACTTC. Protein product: CASRPLRDRVYEQYF.

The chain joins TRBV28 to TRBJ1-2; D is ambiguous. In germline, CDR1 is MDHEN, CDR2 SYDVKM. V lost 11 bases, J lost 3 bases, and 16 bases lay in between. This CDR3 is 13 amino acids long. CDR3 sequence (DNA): TGTGCCGCCGCGGACGTCACATACTATGGCTACACCTTC. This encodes CAAADVTYYGYTF.

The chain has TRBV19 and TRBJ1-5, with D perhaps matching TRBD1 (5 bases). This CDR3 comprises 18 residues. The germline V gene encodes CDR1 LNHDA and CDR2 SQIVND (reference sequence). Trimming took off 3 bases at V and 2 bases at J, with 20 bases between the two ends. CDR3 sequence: CASSMNLGGLVRNQPQHF. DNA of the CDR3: TGTGCCAGTAGTATGAACCTCGGGGGGTTAGTGCGCAATCAGCCCCAGCATTTT.

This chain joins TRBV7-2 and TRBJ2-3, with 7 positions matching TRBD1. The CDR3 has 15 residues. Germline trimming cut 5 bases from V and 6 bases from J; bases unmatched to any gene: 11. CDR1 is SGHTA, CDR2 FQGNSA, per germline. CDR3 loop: CASSRVTGRWDTQYF. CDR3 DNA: TGTGCCAGCAGCCGCGTGACAGGGCGGTGGGATACGCAGTATTTT.

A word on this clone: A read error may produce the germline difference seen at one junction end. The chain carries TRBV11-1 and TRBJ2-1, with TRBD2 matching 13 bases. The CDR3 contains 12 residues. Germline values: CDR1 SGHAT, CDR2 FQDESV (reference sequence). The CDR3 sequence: CASSSLAGGPVF. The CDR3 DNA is TGTGCCAGCAGTTCACTAGCGGGAGGGCCGGTCTTC.

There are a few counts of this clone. CDR3 nucleotide sequence: TGTGCCAGCAGTTTCGGCGGCACTAACTATGGCTACACCTTC. Amino acid sequence: CASSFGGTNYGYTF. This chain uses TRBV28 with TRBJ1-2; D ambiguous. Looked up from germline, CDR1 is MDHEN and CDR2 is SYDVKM. The CDR3 is 14 amino acids. With 3 bases removed from V and 0 bases from J, the gap between germline ends came to 8 bases.

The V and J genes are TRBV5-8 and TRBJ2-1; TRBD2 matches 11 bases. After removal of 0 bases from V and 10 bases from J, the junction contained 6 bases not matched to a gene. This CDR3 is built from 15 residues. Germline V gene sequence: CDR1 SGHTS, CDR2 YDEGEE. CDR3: CASSLGLAGGEEQFF. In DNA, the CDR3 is TGTGCCAGCAGCTTGGGGCTAGCGGGAGGAGAGGAGCAGTTCTTC.

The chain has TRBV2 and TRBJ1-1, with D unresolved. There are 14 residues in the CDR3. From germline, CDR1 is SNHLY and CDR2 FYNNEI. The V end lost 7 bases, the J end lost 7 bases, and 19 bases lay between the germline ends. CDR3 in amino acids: CASTLMGGQGEAFF. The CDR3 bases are TGTGCCAGCACGCTGATGGGAGGGCAAGGTGAAGCTTTCTTT.

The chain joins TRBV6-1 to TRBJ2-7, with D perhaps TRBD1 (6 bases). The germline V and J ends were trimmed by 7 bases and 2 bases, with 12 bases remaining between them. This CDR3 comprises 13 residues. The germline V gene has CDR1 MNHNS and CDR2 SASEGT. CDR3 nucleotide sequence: TGTGCCAGCACGCGACAGGCCACCTACGAGCAGTACTTC. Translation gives CASTRQATYEQYF.

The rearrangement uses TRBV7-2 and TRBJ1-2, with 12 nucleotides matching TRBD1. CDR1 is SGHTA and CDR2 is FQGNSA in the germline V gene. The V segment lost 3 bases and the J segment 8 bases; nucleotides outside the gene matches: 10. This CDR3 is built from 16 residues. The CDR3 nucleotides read TGTGCCAGCAGCTTGGGACAGGGGGCCTCGTCCTTGGGCTACACCTTC. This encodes CASSLGQGASSLGYTF.

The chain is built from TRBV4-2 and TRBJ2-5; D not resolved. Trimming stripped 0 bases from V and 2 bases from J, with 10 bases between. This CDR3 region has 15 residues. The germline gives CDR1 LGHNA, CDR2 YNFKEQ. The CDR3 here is CASSQDDRLQETQYF. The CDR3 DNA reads TGTGCCAGCAGCCAAGATGATAGGTTACAAGAGACCCAGTACTTC.

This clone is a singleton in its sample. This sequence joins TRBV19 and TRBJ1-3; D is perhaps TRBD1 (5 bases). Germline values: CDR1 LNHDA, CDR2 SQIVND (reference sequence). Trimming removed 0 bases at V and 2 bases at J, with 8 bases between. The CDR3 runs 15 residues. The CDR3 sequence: CASSIEEGTGNTIYF. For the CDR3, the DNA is TGTGCCAGTAGTATAGAGGAGGGGACTGGAAACACCATATATTTT.

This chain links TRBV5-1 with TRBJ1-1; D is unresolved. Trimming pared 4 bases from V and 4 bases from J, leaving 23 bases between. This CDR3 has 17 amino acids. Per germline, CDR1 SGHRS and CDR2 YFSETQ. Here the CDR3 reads CASSPDTNLKPGTEAFF. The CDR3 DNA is TGCGCCAGCAGCCCAGACACGAACTTGAAGCCGGGCACTGAAGCTTTCTTT.